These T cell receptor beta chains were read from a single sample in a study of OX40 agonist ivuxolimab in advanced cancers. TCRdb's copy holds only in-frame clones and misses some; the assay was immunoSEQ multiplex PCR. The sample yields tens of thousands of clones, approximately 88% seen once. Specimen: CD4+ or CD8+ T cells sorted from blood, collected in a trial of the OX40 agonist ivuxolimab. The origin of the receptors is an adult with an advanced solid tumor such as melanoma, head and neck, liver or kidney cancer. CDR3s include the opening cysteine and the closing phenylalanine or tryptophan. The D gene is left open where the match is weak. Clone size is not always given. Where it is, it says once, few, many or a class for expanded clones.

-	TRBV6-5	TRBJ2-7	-	CASSEASSYEQYF	TGTGCCAGCAGTGAAGCGTCCAGCTACGAGCAGTACTTC
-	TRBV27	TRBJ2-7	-	CASRPGHSYEQYF	TGTGCCAGCAGGCCCGGACACTCCTACGAGCAGTACTTC
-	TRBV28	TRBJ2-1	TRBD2	CASSVWAGAYNEQFF	TGTGCCAGCAGTGTATGGGCGGGAGCTTATAATGAGCAGTTCTTC
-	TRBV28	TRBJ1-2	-	CASTLQVNYGYTF	TGTGCCAGCACCCTACAAGTTAACTATGGCTACACCTTC
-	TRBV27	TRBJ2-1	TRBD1	CASSPTRVTGDYNEQFF	TGTGCCAGCAGTCCTACCCGGGTGACAGGGGACTACAATGAGCAGTTCTTC
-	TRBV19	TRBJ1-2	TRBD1	CASSSSTGGGDGYTF	TGTGCCAGTAGTTCATCCACAGGGGGAGGCGATGGCTACACCTTC
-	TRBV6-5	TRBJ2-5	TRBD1	CASSAGQGTETQYF	TGTGCCAGCAGTGCGGGACAGGGCACAGAGACCCAGTACTTC
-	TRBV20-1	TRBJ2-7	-	CSALPYEQYF	TGCAGTGCTCTCCCCTACGAGCAGTACTTC
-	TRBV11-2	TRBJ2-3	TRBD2	CASSSLAPGLVADTQYF	TGTGCCAGCAGCTCCCTAGCGCCGGGACTAGTAGCAGATACGCAGTATTTT
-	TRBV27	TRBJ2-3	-	CASSLIEGMSTDTQYF	TGTGCCAGCAGTTTAATTGAGGGGATGAGCACAGATACGCAGTATTTT
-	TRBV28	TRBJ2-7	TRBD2	CATRSREGREFYEQYF	TGTGCCACCCGCAGCCGGGAGGGCCGCGAGTTCTACGAGCAGTACTTC
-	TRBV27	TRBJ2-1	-	CASSFGPLGRNEQFF	TGTGCCAGCAGTTTTGGCCCGCTGGGACGCAATGAGCAGTTCTTC
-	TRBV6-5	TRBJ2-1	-	CASTDGPYNEQFF	TGTGCCAGCACCGACGGCCCCTACAATGAGCAGTTCTTC
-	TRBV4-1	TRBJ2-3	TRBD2	CASSLGTSGSLSDTQYF	TGCGCCAGCAGCCTCGGGACTAGCGGGAGCCTTTCAGATACGCAGTATTTT
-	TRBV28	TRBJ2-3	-	CASSEPGRTDTQYF	TGTGCCAGCAGCGAACCGGGTCGCACAGATACGCAGTATTTT
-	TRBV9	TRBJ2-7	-	CASSVEGRPYEQYF	TGTGCCAGCAGCGTAGAGGGAAGGCCCTACGAGCAGTACTTC
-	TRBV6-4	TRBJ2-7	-	CASSEGPTYEQYF	TGTGCCAGCAGTGAAGGACCCACCTACGAGCAGTACTTC
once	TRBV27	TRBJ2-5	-	CASKGGQRGETQYF	TGTGCCAGCAAAGGAGGGCAAAGGGGAGAGACCCAGTACTTC
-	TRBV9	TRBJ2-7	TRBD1	CASSVEVGTGVYEQYF	TGTGCCAGCAGCGTAGAAGTAGGGACAGGGGTGTACGAGCAGTACTTC
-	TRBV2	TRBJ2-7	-	CATKRGTPYEQYF	TGTGCCACCAAACGGGGGACACCCTACGAGCAGTACTTC
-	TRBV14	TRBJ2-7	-	CASSQVLGYEQYF	TGTGCCAGCAGCCAAGTGTTAGGCTACGAGCAGTACTTC
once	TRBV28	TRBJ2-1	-	CASSFLWGADNEQFF	TGTGCCAGCAGCTTCCTTTGGGGGGCCGACAATGAGCAGTTCTTC
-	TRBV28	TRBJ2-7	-	CASSLGREQYF	TGTGCCAGCAGTTTAGGGAGGGAGCAGTACTTC